This T cell receptor (beta chain) was sequenced during a study of T-cell reconstitution after alpha-beta-depleted transplantation in children. This clonotype was seen at least ten times. J lost 9 bases, V lost 4 bases, and 13 bases had no gene match. The length of the CDR3 is 18 residues. The V gene's germline CDR1 is SGHAT and CDR2 FQDESV (reference sequence). Unique molecular identifiers were used to barcode this TCRbeta library. TCRdb ran MiXCR on the PCR reads and lists one entry per CDR3 protein. The sample contains 200,000 to 250,000 distinct CDR3 sequences, around 8% of which appear only once. The sequence came from a male patient younger than 18 who had a stem cell transplant for acute lymphoblastic leukemia, so the T cells may come from the graft donor. The chain carries TRBV11-1 and TRBJ2-2; 14 positions match TRBD2. The sequencing used PBMCs, mostly from graft donor cells, collected 180 days after TCRalphabeta/CD19-depleted stem cell transplant. The CDR3 DNA is TGTGCCAGCAGCTCGGTGGAGTCTGGACTAGCGGGAGGCAGGGAGCTGTTTTTT. It yields the protein CASSSVESGLAGGRELFF.